The 29 T cell receptor beta chains reported below all come from one sample, sequenced in a study of monozygotic twins with inflammatory bowel disease (dated by TCRdb to between 2018 and 2020). Libraries were made using 5' RACE. Sequencing instrument: Illumina HiSeq 2500. One entry per CDR3 protein sequence results from the TCRdb reprocessing of the reads, with DNA left out. The table for this sample lists 420,000 or so distinct CDR3 sequences. 2% to 3% of the sample rests with the top ten. What was sequenced was blood. The receptors come from a human donor with ulcerative colitis or Crohn's disease, or a healthy co-twin of an affected twin (not recorded which).

J is TRBJ1-5 and V is TRBV18; TCRdb picks TRBD1, but there is no DNA to check that call. The CDR3 runs 15 residues. Per the germline V gene, CDR1 is KGHSH and CDR2 is LQKENI. CDR3 sequence: CASSPGQGANQPQHF.

This chain connects TRBV27 to TRBJ2-1; TCRdb's assignment of TRBD2 cannot be checked, as there is no DNA. The CDR3 covers 19 residues. The germline V gene encodes CDR1 MNHEY and CDR2 SMNVEV (reference sequence). The CDR3 sequence is CASSPGRASGLSSYNEQFF.

The genes are TRBV5-5 and TRBJ2-7. The CDR3 totals 14 residues. Germline V gene lookup returns CDR1 SGHKS and CDR2 YYEKEE (reference sequence). Here the CDR3 reads CASRLDLMGYEQYF.

The chain is built from TRBV5-1 and TRBJ2-3; TCRdb's D call of TRBD2 is untestable without DNA. The germline V gene has CDR1 SGHRS and CDR2 YFSETQ. This CDR3 comprises 17 residues. The CDR3 is CASSSAPSGKGTDTQYF.

This chain connects TRBV6-5 to TRBJ2-5; TCRdb indicates TRBD2, and absent DNA this call remains unverified. From germline, CDR1 is MNHEY and CDR2 SVGAGI. The CDR3 is made up of 15 amino acids. CDR3 protein: CASAGLAGQQETQYF.

V usage is TRBV20-1 and J usage is TRBJ2-1; TCRdb outputs TRBD1, but without DNA this stays unchecked. The CDR3 totals 16 residues. Germline values: CDR1 DFQATT, CDR2 SNEGSKA (reference sequence). CDR3 sequence: CSARGPKGASYNEQFF.

The V call is TRBV5-6, the J call TRBJ2-7; lacking DNA, the TRBD1 call made by TCRdb goes unchecked. The CDR3 extends over 15 amino acids. Looked up from germline, CDR1 is SGHDT and CDR2 is YYEEEE. The CDR3 loop is CASSSADRVSYEQYF.

The V and J genes are TRBV5-1 and TRBJ2-7. CDR3 length: 13 amino acids. Germline CDR1 is SGHRS and CDR2 is YFSETQ. The CDR3 sequence is CASSSYEGTRQYF.

The chain employs TRBV3-1 and TRBJ2-2; TCRdb's D gene call, TRBD1, goes unchecked for lack of DNA. The CDR3 extends over 16 amino acids. CDR1 and CDR2 from the germline V gene are LGHDT and YNNKEL (reference sequence). Here the CDR3 reads CASSQVSGANTGELFF.

V is TRBV28 and J is TRBJ2-2; TCRdb's D call of TRBD1 is untestable without DNA. The CDR3 has 15 residues. Per the germline V gene, CDR1 is MDHEN and CDR2 is SYDVKM. Here the CDR3 reads CASNLQGANTGELFF.

CDR3 region: CASSLGQGAIYSNQPQHF. The chain has TRBV11-2 and TRBJ1-5; there is no DNA to check the TCRdb D call of TRBD1. The CDR3 is 18 amino acids. From germline, CDR1 is SGHAT and CDR2 FQNNGV. Full variable domain (outside the CDR3, taken from reference TRBV11-2 and TRBJ1-5): EAGVAQSPRYKIIEKRQSVAFWCNPISGHATLYWYQQILGQGPKLLIQFQNNGVVDDSQLPKDRFSAERLKGVDSTLKIQPAKLEDSAVYLCASSLGQGAIYSNQPQHFGDGTRLSIL.

The V and J genes are TRBV5-1 and TRBJ1-1; the TRBD1 assignment by TCRdb is unverifiable without DNA. The CDR3 runs 16 residues. Per the germline V gene, CDR1 is SGHRS and CDR2 is YFSETQ. CDR3 loop: CASSLGGTESNTEAFF.

The V gene is TRBV2, the J gene TRBJ1-5; the D gene TCRdb calls, TRBD1, cannot be checked with no DNA. Germline values: CDR1 SNHLY, CDR2 FYNNEI. This CDR3 spans 15 amino acids. The CDR3 sequence: CASSEFDTPGQPQHF.

The chain recombines TRBV20-1 with TRBJ2-7; TCRdb lists TRBD1, though no DNA is available to test this call. Germline V gene data show CDR1 as DFQATT and CDR2 as SNEGSKA (reference sequence). This CDR3 comprises 14 residues. The CDR3 here is CSADPRQGLYEQYF.

The V and J genes are TRBV19 and TRBJ1-2; absent DNA, TCRdb's TRBD1 call cannot be checked. The CDR3 is 15 residues long. From germline, CDR1 is LNHDA and CDR2 SQIVND (reference sequence). CDR3 residues: CASIGRGAVSYGYTF.

This chain links TRBV20-1 with TRBJ1-5. CDR3 length: 13 amino acids. From germline, CDR1 is DFQATT and CDR2 SNEGSKA (reference sequence). CDR3 region: CSARRDSNQPQHF.

The chain links TRBV20-1 to TRBJ2-1; TCRdb indicates TRBD2, and absent DNA this call remains unverified. Germline-derived CDR1 and CDR2 are DFQATT and SNEGSKA (reference sequence). The CDR3 contains 16 residues. The CDR3 sequence is CSANRISGDLYNEQFF.

CDR3 protein: CASSLRGASMGTEAFF. The chain combines TRBV5-1 with TRBJ1-1; the TRBD1 assignment by TCRdb is unverifiable without DNA. Germline V gene data show CDR1 as SGHRS and CDR2 as YFSETQ. The CDR3 contains 16 residues.

This chain uses TRBV20-1 with TRBJ2-3; TCRdb's D call, TRBD2, is unchecked because there is no DNA. The CDR3 sequence is 16 residues long. In germline, CDR1 is DFQATT, CDR2 SNEGSKA (reference sequence). The CDR3 here is CSAPQTSRRYGDTQYF.

The V call is TRBV7-2, the J call TRBJ2-7. The CDR3 is made up of 15 amino acids. In germline, CDR1 is SGHTA, CDR2 FQGNSA. The CDR3 sequence is CASSFRPLFSYEQYF.

The chain joins TRBV12-3 or TRBV12-4 to TRBJ1-1. CDR3 length: 17 residues. The CDR3 reads CASSSPRGRTTNTEAFF.

V usage is TRBV27 and J usage is TRBJ2-4; TCRdb outputs TRBD2, but without DNA this stays unchecked. This CDR3 region has 13 residues. Germline V gives CDR1 MNHEY, CDR2 SMNVEV (reference sequence). This CDR3 reads CASSFGGGNIQYF.

V and J are TRBV11-3 and TRBJ2-2; TCRdb proposes TRBD2, but this gene call is untestable without DNA. The CDR3 consists of 17 residues. Germline lookup yields CDR1 SGHNT and CDR2 YENEEA. This CDR3 is CASSSSLAGGYTGELFF.

The V call is TRBV5-1, the J call TRBJ1-1; TCRdb lists TRBD1, though no DNA is available to test this call. The CDR3 sequence is 15 residues long. CDR1 is SGHRS, CDR2 YFSETQ, per germline. This CDR3 reads CASSSQGNMNTEAFF.

The chain combines TRBV28 with TRBJ1-5. CDR1 and CDR2 (germline): MDHEN, SYDVKM. CDR3 length equals 14 residues. CDR3 sequence reads: CASSLGGGGKPEHF.

The chain links TRBV7-6 to TRBJ2-2. The CDR3 sequence is 15 residues long. Germline CDR1 reads SGHVS; CDR2 reads FNYEAQ. The CDR3 is CASSYAVGNTGELFF.

The chain recombines TRBV6-1 with TRBJ2-2; TCRdb's D call of TRBD1 is untestable without DNA. Germline CDR1 and CDR2: MNHNS and SASEGT. The CDR3 totals 16 residues. The CDR3: CASSPDRGAIVGELFF.

The rearrangement joins TRBV20-1 to TRBJ2-2; lacking DNA, the TRBD1 call made by TCRdb goes unchecked. Germline CDR1 reads DFQATT; CDR2 reads SNEGSKA (reference sequence). This CDR3 region has 14 residues. The CDR3 spells CSAGQGAEAGELFF.

The chain employs TRBV7-2 and TRBJ1-5; checking the TCRdb D call of TRBD1 is not possible without DNA. CDR1 and CDR2 (germline): SGHTA, FQGNSA. The CDR3 spans 14 residues. The chain's CDR3 is CASSPQGSKQPQHF.